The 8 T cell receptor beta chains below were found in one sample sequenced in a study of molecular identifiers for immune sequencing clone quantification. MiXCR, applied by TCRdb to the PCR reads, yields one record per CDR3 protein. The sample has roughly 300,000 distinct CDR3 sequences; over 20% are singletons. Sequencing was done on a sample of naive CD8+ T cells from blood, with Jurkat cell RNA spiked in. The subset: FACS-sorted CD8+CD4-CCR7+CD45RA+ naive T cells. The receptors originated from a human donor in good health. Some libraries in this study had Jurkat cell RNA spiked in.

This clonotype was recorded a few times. As DNA, the CDR3 is TGCAGTGCTAGAGAACAGGGGAATTGGGACGTAAATCAGCCCCAGCATTTT. Amino acid sequence: CSAREQGNWDVNQPQHF. The chain joins TRBV20-1 to TRBJ1-5; 7 nucleotides line up with TRBD1. The V and J ends lost 0 bases and 4 bases, in that order; junction bases with no gene match: 12. There are 17 residues in the CDR3. Per the germline V gene, CDR1 is DFQATT and CDR2 is SNEGSKA (reference sequence).

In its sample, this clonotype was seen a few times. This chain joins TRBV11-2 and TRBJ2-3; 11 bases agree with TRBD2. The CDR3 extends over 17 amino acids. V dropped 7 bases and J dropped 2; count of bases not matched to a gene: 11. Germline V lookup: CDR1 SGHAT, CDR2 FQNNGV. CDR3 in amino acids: CASIISGLAALTDTQYF. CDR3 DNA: TGTGCCAGCATTATCTCGGGACTAGCGGCACTCACAGATACGCAGTATTTT. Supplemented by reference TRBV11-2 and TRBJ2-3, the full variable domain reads EAGVAQSPRYKIIEKRQSVAFWCNPISGHATLYWYQQILGQGPKLLIQFQNNGVVDDSQLPKDRFSAERLKGVDSTLKIQPAKLEDSAVYLCASIISGLAALTDTQYFGPGTRLTVL.

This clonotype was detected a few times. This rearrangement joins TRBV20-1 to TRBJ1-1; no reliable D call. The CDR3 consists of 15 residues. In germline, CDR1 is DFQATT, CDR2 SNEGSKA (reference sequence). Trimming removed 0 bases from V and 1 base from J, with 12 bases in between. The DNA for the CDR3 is TGCAGTGCTAGAGATCACGGCAGGTCGAACACTGAAGCTTTCTTT. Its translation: CSARDHGRSNTEAFF.

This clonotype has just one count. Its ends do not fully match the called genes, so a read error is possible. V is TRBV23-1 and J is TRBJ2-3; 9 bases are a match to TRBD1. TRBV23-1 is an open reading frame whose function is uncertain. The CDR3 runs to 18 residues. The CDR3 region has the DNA TGCACCAGCAGTCAATCCCCTCCGGACAGGGGCGGGTCAGATACGCAGTATTTT. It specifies CTSSQSPPDRGGSDTQYF.

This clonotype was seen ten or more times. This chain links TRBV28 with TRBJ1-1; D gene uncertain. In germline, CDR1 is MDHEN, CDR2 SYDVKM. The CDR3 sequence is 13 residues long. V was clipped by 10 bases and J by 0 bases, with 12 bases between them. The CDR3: CATTGQMNTEAFF. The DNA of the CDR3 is TGTGCCACCACCGGGCAGATGAACACTGAAGCTTTCTTT.

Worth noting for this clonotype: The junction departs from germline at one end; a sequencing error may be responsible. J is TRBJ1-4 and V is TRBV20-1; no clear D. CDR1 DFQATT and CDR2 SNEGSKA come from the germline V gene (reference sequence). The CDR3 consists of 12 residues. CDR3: CSARGRIEKLFF. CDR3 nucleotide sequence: TGCAGTGCCAGAGGGAGGATTGAAAAACTGTTTTTT.

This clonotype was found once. The CDR3 DNA reads TGCAGTGCTGGGGATAGCAATCAGCCCCAGCATTTT. Its translation: CSAGDSNQPQHF. The chain couples TRBV20-1 to TRBJ1-5; D gene ambiguous. Trimming took off 5 bases at V and 0 bases at J, with 5 bases between the two ends. This CDR3 has 12 amino acids. Germline CDR1 is DFQATT and CDR2 is SNEGSKA (reference sequence).

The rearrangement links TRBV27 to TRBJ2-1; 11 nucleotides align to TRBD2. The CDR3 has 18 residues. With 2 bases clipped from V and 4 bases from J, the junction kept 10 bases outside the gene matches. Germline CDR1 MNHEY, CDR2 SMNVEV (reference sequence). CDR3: CASSLKGVTSGGYNEQFF. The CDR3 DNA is TGTGCCAGCAGTTTAAAGGGGGTAACTAGCGGGGGTTACAATGAGCAGTTCTTC.